Listed below are T cell receptor beta chains from one sample, sequenced in a study of control samples from healthy donors and cancer patients. The protocol was immunoSEQ multiplex PCR, while the TCRdb copy is restricted to in-frame clones and leaves out a portion. The data hold 80,000 or so clones, with 85% to 90% observed a single time. What was sequenced was blood. These receptor sequences come from a man aged 50 to 59 in good health. CDR3s include the opening cysteine and the closing phenylalanine or tryptophan. The D gene is left open where the match is weak. Clone size appears in some rows only: once, few, many, or a class for an expanded clone.

>.|TRBJ2-7|.|TRBV12-5
CASEGSSYEQYF
TGTGCTAGCGAAGGGAGCTCCTACGAGCAGTACTTC
>.|TRBJ1-1|.|TRBV12-3/TRBV12-4
CASSYGREAFF
TGTGCCAGCAGTTACGGCCGTGAAGCTTTCTTT
>TRBD1|TRBJ1-6|.|TRBV7-2
CASSLTSTGARPLHF
TGTGCCAGCAGCTTAACGTCCACAGGGGCAAGGCCCCTCCACTTT
>.|TRBJ2-1|.|TRBV19
CASSQGQVDLYNEQFF
TGTGCCAGTAGTCAAGGTCAGGTAGACCTCTACAATGAGCAGTTCTTC
>.|TRBJ1-2|.|TRBV29-1
CSVEGGSDGYTF
TGCAGCGTCGAAGGAGGGAGCGATGGCTACACCTTC
>.|TRBJ1-1|.|TRBV13
CASSLRPLNTEAFF
TGTGCCAGCAGCTTACGGCCCCTGAACACTGAAGCTTTCTTT
>TRBD1|TRBJ1-1|.|TRBV6-6
CASSSWDRVTTEAFF
TGTGCCAGCAGTTCCTGGGACAGGGTCACTACTGAAGCTTTCTTT
>TRBD2|TRBJ2-2|.|TRBV4-1
CASSQEEGAGGRSGELFF
TGCGCCAGCAGCCAGGAAGAGGGAGCGGGGGGGCGGTCCGGGGAGCTGTTTTTT
>.|TRBJ1-2|once|TRBV5-1
CASSLDQGIYGYTF
TGCGCCAGCAGCTTGGATCAGGGTATCTATGGCTACACCTTC
>.|TRBJ2-3|.|TRBV6-5
CASRQGRSTDTQYF
TGTGCCAGCAGACAGGGACGAAGCACAGATACGCAGTATTTT
>.|TRBJ2-5|.|TRBV3-1/TRBV3-2
CASSQNGQLETQYF
TGTGCCAGCAGCCAAAACGGACAGCTCGAGACCCAGTACTTC
>TRBD2|TRBJ2-5|.|TRBV30
CAWSTGGAYQETQYF
TGTGCCTGGAGTACCGGGGGGGCCTACCAAGAGACCCAGTACTTC
>.|TRBJ2-7|.|TRBV7-8
CASSLKQGGAEQYF
TGTGCCAGCAGCTTAAAACAGGGTGGCGCCGAGCAGTACTTC
>.|TRBJ2-5|.|TRBV19
CASSLWGLQETQYF
TGTGCCAGTAGTCTCTGGGGGTTACAAGAGACCCAGTACTTC
>TRBD1|TRBJ2-7|.|TRBV10-1
CASSDRDSSYEQYF
TGCGCCAGCAGTGATCGGGACAGCTCCTACGAGCAGTACTTC
>.|TRBJ2-3|.|TRBV9
CASSATASTDTQYF
TGTGCCAGCAGCGCGACAGCTAGCACAGATACGCAGTATTTT
>.|TRBJ2-5|.|TRBV23-1
CASSQSFSAGQQETQYF
TGCGCCAGCAGTCAATCGTTTTCAGCAGGGCAGCAAGAGACCCAGTACTTC
>.|TRBJ1-1|.|TRBV7-6
CASSLTQGVNTEAFF
TGTGCCAGCAGCTTAACTCAGGGTGTGAACACTGAAGCTTTCTTT
>.|TRBJ1-2|.|TRBV7-9
CASSSLGGWGPRLYGYTF
TGTGCCAGCAGCTCCTTGGGCGGTTGGGGACCGAGACTCTATGGCTACACCTTC
>.|TRBJ2-5|once|TRBV14
CASSPFRGKETQYF
TGTGCCAGCAGCCCTTTCAGGGGAAAAGAGACCCAGTACTTC
>.|TRBJ1-6|.|TRBV6-5
CASSLRTDSPLHF
TGTGCCAGCAGTTTAAGGACAGATTCACCCCTCCACTTT
>.|TRBJ1-5|.|TRBV3-1/TRBV3-2
CASSQGGGQPQHF
TGTGCCAGCAGCCAAGGTGGGGGGCAGCCCCAGCATTTT
>.|TRBJ1-1|.|TRBV7-8
CASSLATVNTEAFF
TGTGCCAGCAGCTTAGCGACGGTTAACACTGAAGCTTTCTTT
>.|TRBJ1-4|.|TRBV5-1
CASGPGQLNEKLFF
TGCGCCAGCGGGCCGGGGCAGCTTAATGAAAAACTGTTTTTT
>.|TRBJ1-1|.|TRBV20-1
CSAKGGTEAFF
TGCAGTGCTAAAGGGGGGACTGAAGCTTTCTTT
>TRBD2|TRBJ2-5|.|TRBV4-2
CASSYGLAGGRHQETQYF
TGTGCCAGCAGCTACGGACTAGCGGGGGGGCGTCACCAAGAGACCCAGTACTTC
>.|TRBJ1-6|.|TRBV6-5
CASRSSELNSPLHF
TGTGCCAGCCGATCGTCGGAACTTAATTCACCCCTCCACTTT
>.|TRBJ2-7|.|TRBV2
CASSPRYEQYF
TGTGCCAGCAGTCCGCGCTACGAGCAGTACTTC
>.|TRBJ2-3|.|TRBV5-1
CASSLDQRITDTQYF
TGCGCCAGCAGCTTGGACCAGAGGATCACAGATACGCAGTATTTT
>.|TRBJ1-1|few|TRBV28
CASRGNTEAFF
TGTGCCAGCCGGGGGAACACTGAAGCTTTCTTT
>.|TRBJ2-1|.|TRBV15
CATSRGGSSYNEQFF
TGTGCCACCAGCAGAGGGGGGAGCTCCTACAATGAGCAGTTCTTC
>.|TRBJ1-4|.|TRBV24-1
CATSDLGEKLFF
TGTGCCACCAGTGATTTAGGTGAAAAACTGTTTTTT
>.|TRBJ2-2|.|TRBV5-6
CASSLGGTAANTGELFF
TGTGCCAGCAGCTTGGGGGGGACGGCAGCGAACACCGGGGAGCTGTTTTTT
>.|TRBJ2-1|.|TRBV29-1
CSVRGSGGNEQFF
TGCAGCGTCCGGGGCTCCGGCGGAAATGAGCAGTTCTTC
>.|TRBJ2-2|.|TRBV25-1
CASSDFGQLNTGELFF
TGTGCCAGCAGTGACTTCGGACAGCTGAACACCGGGGAGCTGTTTTTT
>TRBD1|TRBJ2-5|.|TRBV5-1
CASRRGRWETQYF
TGCGCCAGCAGGAGGGGGCGATGGGAGACCCAGTACTTC
>.|TRBJ2-7|.|TRBV7-9
CASSFPPGMTSEQYF
TGTGCCAGCAGCTTTCCTCCGGGAATGACCTCCGAGCAGTACTTC
>TRBD2|TRBJ2-3|.|TRBV7-9
CASSLVGLAGGTDTQYF
TGTGCCAGCAGCTTAGTGGGACTAGCAGGGGGCACAGATACGCAGTATTTT
>.|TRBJ1-2|.|TRBV25-1
CASSESTGAPNYGYTF
TGTGCCAGCAGTGAATCCACGGGGGCTCCCAACTATGGCTACACCTTC
>.|TRBJ1-1|.|TRBV10-3
CAISAASLGGNTEAFF
TGTGCCATCAGTGCCGCGAGTCTAGGAGGGAACACTGAAGCTTTCTTT
>.|TRBJ1-1|.|TRBV9
CASSVKTENTEAFF
TGTGCCAGCAGCGTAAAAACAGAGAACACTGAAGCTTTCTTT
>.|TRBJ2-5|once|TRBV11-3
CASSLDGDAWTQYF
TGTGCCAGCAGCTTAGATGGAGACGCGTGGACCCAGTACTTC
>.|TRBJ1-2|.|TRBV7-2
CASSLRPPLGGQLDGYTF
TGTGCCAGCAGCCTTAGGCCCCCTCTTGGAGGGCAATTGGATGGCTACACCTTC
>TRBD1|TRBJ2-7|.|TRBV30
CAWSKQGVSLLNEQYF
TGTGCCTGGAGTAAACAGGGGGTTTCACTTCTCAACGAGCAGTACTTC
>.|TRBJ1-2|.|TRBV7-8
CASSLGTDNYGYTF
TGTGCCAGCAGCTTGGGGACGGATAACTATGGCTACACCTTC
>.|TRBJ1-1|.|TRBV10-3
CAADPGGAANTEAFF
TGTGCCGCGGACCCGGGAGGGGCCGCAAACACTGAAGCTTTCTTT